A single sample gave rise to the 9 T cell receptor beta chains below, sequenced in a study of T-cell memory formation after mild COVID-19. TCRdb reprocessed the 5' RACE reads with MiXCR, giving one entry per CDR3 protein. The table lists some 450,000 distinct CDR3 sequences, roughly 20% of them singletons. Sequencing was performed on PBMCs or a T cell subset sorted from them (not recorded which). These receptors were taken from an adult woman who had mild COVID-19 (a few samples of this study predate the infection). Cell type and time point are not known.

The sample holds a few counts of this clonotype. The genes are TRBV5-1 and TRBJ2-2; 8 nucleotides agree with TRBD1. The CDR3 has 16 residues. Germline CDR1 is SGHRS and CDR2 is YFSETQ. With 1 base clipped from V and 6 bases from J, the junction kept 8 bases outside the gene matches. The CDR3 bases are TGCGCCAGCAGCTTGTCTTCAGGGGGCTTCGCCGGGGAGCTGTTTTTT. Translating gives CASSLSSGGFAGELFF.

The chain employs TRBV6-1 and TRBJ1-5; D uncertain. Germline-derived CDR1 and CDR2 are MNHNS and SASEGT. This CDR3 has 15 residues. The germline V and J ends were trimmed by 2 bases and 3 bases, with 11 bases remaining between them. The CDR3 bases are TGTGCCAGCAGTGAATACACAGCCGTCAATCAGCCCCAGCATTTT. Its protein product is CASSEYTAVNQPQHF.

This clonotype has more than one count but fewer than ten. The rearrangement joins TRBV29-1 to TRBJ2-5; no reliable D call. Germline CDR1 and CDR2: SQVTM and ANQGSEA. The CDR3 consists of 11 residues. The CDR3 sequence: CISMIGETQYF. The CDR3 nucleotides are TGCATCTCGATGATAGGGGAGACCCAGTACTTC. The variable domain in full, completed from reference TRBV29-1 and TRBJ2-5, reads SAVISQKPSRDICQRGTSLTIQCQVDSQVTMMFWYRQQPGQSLTLIATANQGSEATYESGFVIDKFPISRPNLTFSTLTVSNMSPEDSSIYLCISMIGETQYFGPGTRLLVL.

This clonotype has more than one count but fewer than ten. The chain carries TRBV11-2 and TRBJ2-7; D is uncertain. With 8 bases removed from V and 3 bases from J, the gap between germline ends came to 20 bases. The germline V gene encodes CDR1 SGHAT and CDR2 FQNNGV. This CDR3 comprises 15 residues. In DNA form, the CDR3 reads TGTGCCAGCCACGTCACGGGTAGCTCCTACTACGAGCAGTACTTC. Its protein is CASHVTGSSYYEQYF.

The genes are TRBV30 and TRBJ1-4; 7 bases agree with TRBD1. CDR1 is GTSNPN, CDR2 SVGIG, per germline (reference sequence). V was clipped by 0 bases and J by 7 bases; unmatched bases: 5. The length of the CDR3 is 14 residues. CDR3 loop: CAWSVTTGREKLFF. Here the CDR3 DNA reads TGTGCCTGGAGTGTAACGACAGGGCGTGAAAAACTGTTTTTT.

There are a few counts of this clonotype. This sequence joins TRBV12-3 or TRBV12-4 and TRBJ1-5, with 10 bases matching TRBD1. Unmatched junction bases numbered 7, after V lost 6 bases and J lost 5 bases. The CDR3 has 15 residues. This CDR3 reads CASSTTGGKDQPQHF. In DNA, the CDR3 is TGTGCCAGCAGCACGACAGGGGGCAAGGATCAGCCCCAGCATTTT.

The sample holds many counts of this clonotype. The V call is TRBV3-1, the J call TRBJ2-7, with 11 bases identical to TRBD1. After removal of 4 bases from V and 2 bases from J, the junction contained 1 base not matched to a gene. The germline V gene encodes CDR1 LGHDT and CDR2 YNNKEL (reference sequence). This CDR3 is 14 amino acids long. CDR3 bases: TGTGCCAGCAGCCGGACAGGGGGCGCCTACGAGCAGTACTTC. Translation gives CASSRTGGAYEQYF.

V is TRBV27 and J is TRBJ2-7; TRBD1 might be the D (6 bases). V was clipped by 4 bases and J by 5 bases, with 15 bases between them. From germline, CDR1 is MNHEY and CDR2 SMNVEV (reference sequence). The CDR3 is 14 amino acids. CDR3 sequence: CASSSLQGVHEQYF. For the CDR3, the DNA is TGTGCCAGCAGTTCTTTACAGGGTGTCCACGAGCAGTACTTC.

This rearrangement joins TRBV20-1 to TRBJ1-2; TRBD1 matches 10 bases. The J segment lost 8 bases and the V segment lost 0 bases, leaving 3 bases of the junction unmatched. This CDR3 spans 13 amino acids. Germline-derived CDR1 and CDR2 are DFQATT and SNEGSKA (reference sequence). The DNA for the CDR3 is TGCAGTGCTAGAGAAGGACAGGGGGGAGGCTACACCTTC. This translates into CSAREGQGGGYTF.